The sequence of this T cell receptor beta chain was determined in a study of blood T cell repertoires in COVID-19. Study background: COVID-19 samples from acute and convalescent phases originated in the United States, Italy and Spain. From T cells, B-cell-depleted T cells, or PBMCs came the material, which was cDNA or gDNA.

Authors' analysis steps: It was from reference gene primer amplification that nucleated cell counts were estimated. Sequencing used immunoSEQ multiplex PCR; TCRdb keeps in-frame clones, though not all of them. For V, J and clone size, that table is used; D and trimming come from the DNA. The table includes 100,000 to 150,000 clones, approximately 81% detected once. Ten or more counts support this clone. The CDR3 has 15 amino acids. V was clipped by 7 bases and J by 5 bases; unmatched bases: 12. Germline lookup yields CDR1 MNHEY and CDR2 SVGAGI. The TCR originated in a man aged 60-69 years with acute or convalescent COVID-19. This sequence joins TRBV6-5 and TRBJ1-1, with 8 bases that match TRBD1. Specimen: peripheral blood. The CDR3 DNA is TGTGCCAGCACCAACCGAGGCAGGGGGCGGACTGAAGCTTTCTTT. Its protein product is CASTNRGRGRTEAFF.